This T cell receptor beta chain was identified during a study of shared clonotypes between healthy human individuals. Only CD45RO-negative cells positively selected for CCR7 counted as naive CD8 cells, so terminally differentiated effector memory CD45RA+ cells were excluded. TCRdb's copy holds only in-frame clones and misses some; the assay was immunoSEQ multiplex PCR. The sample holds roughly 2,000,000 clones, roughly 94% seen once. The source material was naive CD8+ T cells sorted from blood. The TCR was taken from a man aged 18 to 29 in good health.

As DNA, the CDR3 is TGTGCCAGCAGTTTAGTCTTGGGGGCACCCCTCCACTTT. It yields the protein CASSLVLGAPLHF. The chain employs TRBV27 and TRBJ1-6, with D possibly TRBD1 on 5 matching bases. There are 13 residues in the CDR3. Germline assignment: CDR1 MNHEY and CDR2 SMNVEV (reference sequence). V shed 2 bases and J shed 11 bases, with 10 bases lying between them.